This T cell receptor (beta chain) appears in the sequencing data of a study of blood T cell repertoires in COVID-19. On the study more broadly: PBMCs, B-cell-depleted T cells, or T cells were the source of the cDNA or gDNA that made up the material.

In the original workflow: Reference gene primer amplification in the assay estimated nucleated cell counts. Method: immunoSEQ multiplex PCR; TCRdb's copy keeps in-frame clones and lacks some. That table furnishes V, J and clone size, whereas the DNA furnished D and trimming. The table includes a few hundred thousand clones, less than 90% detected once. Specimen: peripheral blood. This clonotype originated in a man aged 25 to 40 with active or convalescent COVID-19.

In DNA, the CDR3 is TGTGCCAGCAGTTACTCCCAGGAATCCTACGAGCAGTACTTC. Protein sequence: CASSYSQESYEQYF. The chain employs TRBV6-5 and TRBJ2-7; D is uncertain. The CDR3 totals 14 residues. V lost 0 bases and J lost 1, with 7 bases in between. The germline CDR1 and CDR2 sequences are MNHEY and SVGAGI.